The clone carrying this T cell receptor (beta chain) is medium-sized (0.01 to 0.1%) in the sample. TCR beta CDR3 amplification from genomic DNA was performed by two-round multiplex PCR. The authors ran first-round PCR with primers specific to each TRBV and TRBJ gene. TCRdb ran MiXCR on the multiplex PCR reads and lists one entry per CDR3 protein. The sample shows some 15,000 distinct CDR3 sequences, about 46% of them seen only once. The data were obtained in a study of prognosis after radiotherapy for stage I lung cancer. CDR1 and CDR2 from the germline V gene are LNHDA and SQIVND (reference sequence). V was trimmed by 5 bases and J by 3 bases, leaving 19 bases between them. This CDR3 has 17 amino acids.

This sample comprised PBMCs, obtained before or after stereotactic body radiation therapy (not recorded which). This sequence joins TRBV19 and TRBJ2-2; the D gene could be TRBD1 or TRBD2 (6 bases each). The receptor was derived from a donor at least 50 years old with non-small cell lung cancer. The CDR3 sequence: CASSRRGSPGDTGELFF. In DNA form, the CDR3 reads TGTGCCAGTAGTCGAAGGGGGAGCCCGGGAGACACCGGGGAGCTGTTTTTT.